This T cell receptor beta chain was found in a study of beta chain features in type 1 diabetes. Study overall: Cells sorted and examined across all samples totaled around 110,000,000.

The CDR3 loop spans 15 amino acids. Trimming at V came to 5 bases and at J to 3 bases, leaving 3 bases not matched to a gene. Germline V gives CDR1 MRHNA, CDR2 SNTAGT. Each of the CD4+ naive, central memory, regulatory and stem cell-like memory populations was sorted via CD45RO/CCR7/CD25/CD127/CD95/CD27. The entirety of the isolated RNA underwent reverse transcription, so expressed TCRB transcripts were sequenced. Method: immunoSEQ multiplex PCR; TCRdb's copy keeps in-frame clones and lacks some. The data show some 250,000 clones, approximately 15% seen once. This clone was detected a few times. Its antigen is not known. General study points: Since sequencing was performed on cDNA, cells with high TCR expression could be over-represented. The study found moderately but significantly shorter TCRB CDR3s in all four CD4+ subsets of Type 1 diabetes patients.

Sequencing was carried out using naive CD4+ T cells from blood. The chain links TRBV6-4 to TRBJ2-1; 11 bases line up with TRBD1. The TCR comes from a man aged 25-45 years with type 1 diabetes. CDR3 bases: TGTGCCAGCAGTCTGGACAGGGGGCTCTACAATGAGCAGTTCTTC. It specifies CASSLDRGLYNEQFF.